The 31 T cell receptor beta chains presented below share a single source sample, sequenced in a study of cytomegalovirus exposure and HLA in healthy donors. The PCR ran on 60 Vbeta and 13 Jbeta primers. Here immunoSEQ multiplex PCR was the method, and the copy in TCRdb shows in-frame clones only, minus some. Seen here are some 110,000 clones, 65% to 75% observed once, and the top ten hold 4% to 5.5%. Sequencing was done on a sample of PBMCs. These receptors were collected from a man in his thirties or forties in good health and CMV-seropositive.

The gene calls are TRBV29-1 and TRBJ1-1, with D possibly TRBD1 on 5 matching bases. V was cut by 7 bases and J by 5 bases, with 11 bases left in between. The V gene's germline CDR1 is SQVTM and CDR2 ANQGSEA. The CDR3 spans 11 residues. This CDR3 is CSGLRVTEAFF. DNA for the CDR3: TGCAGCGGCCTCAGGGTGACTGAAGCTTTCTTT.

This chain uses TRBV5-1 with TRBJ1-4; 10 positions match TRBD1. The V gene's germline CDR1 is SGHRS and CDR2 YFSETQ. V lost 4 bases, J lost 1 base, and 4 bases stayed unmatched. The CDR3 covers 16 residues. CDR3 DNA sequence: TGCGCCAGCAGCATAGGACAGGGGGGAACTAATGAAAAACTGTTTTTT. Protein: CASSIGQGGTNEKLFF.

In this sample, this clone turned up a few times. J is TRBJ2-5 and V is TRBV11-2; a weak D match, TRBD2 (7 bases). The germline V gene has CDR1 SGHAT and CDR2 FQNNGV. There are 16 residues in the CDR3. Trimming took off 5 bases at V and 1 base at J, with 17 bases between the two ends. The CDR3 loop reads CASSHYGGGPQETQYF. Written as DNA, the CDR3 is TGTGCCAGCAGCCATTATGGCGGGGGCCCCCAAGAGACCCAGTACTTC.

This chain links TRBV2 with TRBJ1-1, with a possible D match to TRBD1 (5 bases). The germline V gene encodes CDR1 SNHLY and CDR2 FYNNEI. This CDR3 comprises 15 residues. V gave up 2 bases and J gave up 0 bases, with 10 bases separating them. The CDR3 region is CASSEQGFLNTEAFF. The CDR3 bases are TGTGCCAGCAGTGAACAGGGTTTCTTGAACACTGAAGCTTTCTTT.

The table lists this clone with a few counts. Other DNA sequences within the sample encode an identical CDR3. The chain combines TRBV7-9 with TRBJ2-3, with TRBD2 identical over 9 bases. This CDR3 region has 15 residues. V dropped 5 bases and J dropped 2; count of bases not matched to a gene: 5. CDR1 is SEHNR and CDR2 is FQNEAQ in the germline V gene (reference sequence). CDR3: CASSLSGGPTDTQYF. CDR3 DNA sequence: TGTGCCAGCAGCCTTAGCGGGGGTCCCACAGATACGCAGTATTTT.

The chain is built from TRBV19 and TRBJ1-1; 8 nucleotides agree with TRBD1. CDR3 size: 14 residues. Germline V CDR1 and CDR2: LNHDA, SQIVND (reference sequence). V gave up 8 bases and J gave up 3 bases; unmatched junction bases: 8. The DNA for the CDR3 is TGTGCCAGTCAACTGACAGGGGAGGACACTGAAGCTTTCTTT. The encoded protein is CASQLTGEDTEAFF.

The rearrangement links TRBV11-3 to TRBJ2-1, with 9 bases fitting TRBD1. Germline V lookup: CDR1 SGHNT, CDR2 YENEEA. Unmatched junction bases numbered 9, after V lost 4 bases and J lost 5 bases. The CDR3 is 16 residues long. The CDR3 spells CASSWGGTGPNNEQFF. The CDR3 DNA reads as TGTGCCAGCAGCTGGGGCGGGACAGGGCCAAACAATGAGCAGTTCTTC. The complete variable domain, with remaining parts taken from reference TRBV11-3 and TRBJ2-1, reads EAGVVQSPRYKIIEKKQPVAFWCNPISGHNTLYWYLQNLGQGPELLIRYENEEAVDDSQLPKDRFSAERLKGVDSTLKIQPAELGDSAVYLCASSWGGTGPNNEQFFGPGTRLTVL.

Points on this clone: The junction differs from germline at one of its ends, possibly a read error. The DNA for the CDR3 is TGTGCCACCAGTCCTAGGGGTTCCAATCAGCCCCAGCATTTT. Translation gives CATSPRGSNQPQHF. This sequence joins TRBV6-1 and TRBJ1-5; possible D gene TRBD1, 5 bases. The CDR3 totals 14 residues. Germline assignment: CDR1 MNHNS and CDR2 SASEGT.

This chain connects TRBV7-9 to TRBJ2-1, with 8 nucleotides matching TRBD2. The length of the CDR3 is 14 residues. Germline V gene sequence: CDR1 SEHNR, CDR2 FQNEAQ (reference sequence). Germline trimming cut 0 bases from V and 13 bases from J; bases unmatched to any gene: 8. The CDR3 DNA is TGTGCCAGCAGCTTAGCCGAGGGTCTAGCGGGCCAGTTCTTC. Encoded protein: CASSLAEGLAGQFF.

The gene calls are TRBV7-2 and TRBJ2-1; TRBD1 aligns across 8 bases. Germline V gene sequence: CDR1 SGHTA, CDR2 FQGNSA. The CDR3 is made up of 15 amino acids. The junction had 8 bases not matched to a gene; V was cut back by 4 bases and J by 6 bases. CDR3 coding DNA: TGTGCCAGCAGCTCGGACAGGGCTTCGGTCAATGAGCAGTTCTTC. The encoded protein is CASSSDRASVNEQFF.

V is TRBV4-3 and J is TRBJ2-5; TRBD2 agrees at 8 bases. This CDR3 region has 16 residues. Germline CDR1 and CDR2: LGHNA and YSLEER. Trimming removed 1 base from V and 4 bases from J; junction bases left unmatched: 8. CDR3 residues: CASSQVAGGGSETQYF. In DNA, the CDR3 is TGCGCCAGCAGCCAAGTCGCCGGGGGGGGCTCAGAGACCCAGTACTTC.

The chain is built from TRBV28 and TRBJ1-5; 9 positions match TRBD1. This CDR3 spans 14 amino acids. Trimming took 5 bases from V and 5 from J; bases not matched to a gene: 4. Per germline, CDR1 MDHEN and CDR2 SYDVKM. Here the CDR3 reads CASSQTGGHQPQHF. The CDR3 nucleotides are TGTGCCAGCAGTCAAACAGGGGGCCATCAGCCCCAGCATTTT.

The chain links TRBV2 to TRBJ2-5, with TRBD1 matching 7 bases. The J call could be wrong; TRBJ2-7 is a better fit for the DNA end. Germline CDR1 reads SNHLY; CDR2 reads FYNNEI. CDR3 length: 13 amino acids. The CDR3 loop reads CAVLTGVSYEQYF. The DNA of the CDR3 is TGTGCCGTCCTAACAGGGGTCTCCTACGAGCAGTACTTC.

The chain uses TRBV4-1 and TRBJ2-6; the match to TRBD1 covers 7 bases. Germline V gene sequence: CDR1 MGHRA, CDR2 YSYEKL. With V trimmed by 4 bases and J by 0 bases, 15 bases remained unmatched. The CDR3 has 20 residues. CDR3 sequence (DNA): TGCGCCAGCAGCCGCTACCTTGGACAGGTAGCTCCCTCTGGGGCCAACGTCCTGACTTTC. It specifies CASSRYLGQVAPSGANVLTF.

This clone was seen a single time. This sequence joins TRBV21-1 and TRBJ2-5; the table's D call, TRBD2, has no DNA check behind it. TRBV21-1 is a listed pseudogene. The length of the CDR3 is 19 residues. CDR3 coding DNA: TGTGCCAGCAGCAAATTTATACTAGCGGGGGGGCCGAAACAAGAGACCCAGTACTTC. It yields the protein CASSKFILAGGPKQETQYF.

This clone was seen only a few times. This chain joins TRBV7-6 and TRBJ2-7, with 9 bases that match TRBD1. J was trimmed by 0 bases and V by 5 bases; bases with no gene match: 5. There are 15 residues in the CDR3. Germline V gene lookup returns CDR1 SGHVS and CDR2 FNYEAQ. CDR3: CASSPGQGSSYEQYF. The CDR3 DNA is TGTGCCAGCAGCCCGGGACAGGGAAGCTCCTACGAGCAGTACTTC. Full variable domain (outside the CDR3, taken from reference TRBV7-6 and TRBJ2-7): GAGVSQSPRYKVTKRGQDVALRCDPISGHVSLYWYRQALGQGPEFLTYFNYEAQQDKSGLPNDRFSAERPEGSISTLTIQRTEQRDSAMYRCASSPGQGSSYEQYFGPGTRLTVT.

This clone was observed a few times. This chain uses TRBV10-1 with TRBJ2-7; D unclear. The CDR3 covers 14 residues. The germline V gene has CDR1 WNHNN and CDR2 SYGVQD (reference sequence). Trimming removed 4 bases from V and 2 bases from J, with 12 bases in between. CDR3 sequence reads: CASSVSGATYEQYF. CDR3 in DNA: TGCGCCAGCAGTGTGTCAGGAGCTACCTACGAGCAGTACTTC.

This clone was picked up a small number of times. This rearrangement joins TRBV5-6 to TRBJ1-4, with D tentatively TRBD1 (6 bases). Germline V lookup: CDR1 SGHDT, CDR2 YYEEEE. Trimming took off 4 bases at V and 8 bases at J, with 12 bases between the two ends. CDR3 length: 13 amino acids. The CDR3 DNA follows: TGTGCCAGCAGCCCGCTAAGGGGGGAAAAACTGTTTTTT. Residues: CASSPLRGEKLFF.

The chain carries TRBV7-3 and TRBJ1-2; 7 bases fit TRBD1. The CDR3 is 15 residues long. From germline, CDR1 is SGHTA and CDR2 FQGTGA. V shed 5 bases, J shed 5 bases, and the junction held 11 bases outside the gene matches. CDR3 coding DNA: TGTGCCAGCAGCGTTACAGGGGATTCTGATTATGGCTACACCTTC. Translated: CASSVTGDSDYGYTF.

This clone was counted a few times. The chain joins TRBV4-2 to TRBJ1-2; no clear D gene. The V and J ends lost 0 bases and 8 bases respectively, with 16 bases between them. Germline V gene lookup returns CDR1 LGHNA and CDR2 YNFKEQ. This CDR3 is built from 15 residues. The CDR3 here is CASSQEQGRGVGYTF. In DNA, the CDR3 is TGTGCCAGCAGCCAAGAGCAAGGACGCGGGGTGGGCTACACCTTC.

The CDR3 loop is CAIRRAGVQETQYF. CDR3 bases: TGTGCCATCAGAAGAGCGGGGGTTCAAGAGACCCAGTACTTC. This rearrangement joins TRBV10-3 to TRBJ2-5, with 8 bases fitting TRBD2. The junction had 5 bases not matched to a gene; V was cut back by 6 bases and J by 2 bases. CDR1 is ENHRY and CDR2 is SYGVKD in the germline V gene. CDR3 size: 14 residues.

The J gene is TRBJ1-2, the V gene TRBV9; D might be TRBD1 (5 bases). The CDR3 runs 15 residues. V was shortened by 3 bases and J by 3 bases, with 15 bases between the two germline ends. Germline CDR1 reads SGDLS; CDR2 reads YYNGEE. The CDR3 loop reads CASSGADSLDYGYTF. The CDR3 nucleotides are TGTGCCAGCAGCGGCGCCGACAGTCTGGACTATGGCTACACCTTC.

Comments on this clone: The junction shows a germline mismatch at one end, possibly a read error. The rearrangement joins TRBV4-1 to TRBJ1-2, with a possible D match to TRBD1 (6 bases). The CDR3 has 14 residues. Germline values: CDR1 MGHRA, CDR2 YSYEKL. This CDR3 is CASSQATGLYGYPF. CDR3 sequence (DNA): TGCGCCAGCAGCCAGGCGACAGGACTCTATGGCTACCCCTTC.

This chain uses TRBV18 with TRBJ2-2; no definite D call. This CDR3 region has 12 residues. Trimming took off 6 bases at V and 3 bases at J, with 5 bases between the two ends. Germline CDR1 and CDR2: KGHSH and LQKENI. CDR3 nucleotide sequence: TGTGCCAGCTCCTACGACACCGGGGAGCTGTTTTTT. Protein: CASSYDTGELFF.

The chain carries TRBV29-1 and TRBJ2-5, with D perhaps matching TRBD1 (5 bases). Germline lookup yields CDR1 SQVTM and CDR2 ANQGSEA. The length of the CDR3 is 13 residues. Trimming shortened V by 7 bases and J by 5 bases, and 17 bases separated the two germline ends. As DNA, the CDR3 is TGCAGCGCCAATTGGGGCTTTCAGGAGACCCAGTACTTC. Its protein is CSANWGFQETQYF.

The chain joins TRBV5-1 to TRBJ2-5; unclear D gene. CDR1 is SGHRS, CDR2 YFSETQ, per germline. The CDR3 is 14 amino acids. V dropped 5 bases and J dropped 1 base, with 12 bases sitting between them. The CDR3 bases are TGCGCCAGCAGTCCTAGGCTGAGCCAAGAGACCCAGTACTTC. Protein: CASSPRLSQETQYF.

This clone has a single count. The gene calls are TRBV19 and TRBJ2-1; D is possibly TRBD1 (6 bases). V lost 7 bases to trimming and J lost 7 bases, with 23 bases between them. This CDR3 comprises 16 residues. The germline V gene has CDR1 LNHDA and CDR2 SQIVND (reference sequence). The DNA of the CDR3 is TGTGCCAGTACCCGAGCGAGCGAGGGGGTGGAGAATGAGCAGTTCTTC. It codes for CASTRASEGVENEQFF. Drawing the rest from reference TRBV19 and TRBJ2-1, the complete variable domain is DGGITQSPKYLFRKEGQNVTLSCEQNLNHDAMYWYRQDPGQGLRLIYYSQIVNDFQKGDIAEGYSVSREKKESFPLTVTSAQKNPTAFYLCASTRASEGVENEQFFGPGTRLTVL.

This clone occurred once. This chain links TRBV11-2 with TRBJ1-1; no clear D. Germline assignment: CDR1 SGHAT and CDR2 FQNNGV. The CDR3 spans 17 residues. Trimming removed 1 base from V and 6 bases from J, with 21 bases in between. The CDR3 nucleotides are TGTGCCAGCAGCTTAGTCCCGGGGTACGGCCCGGGCCCTGAAGCTTTCTTT. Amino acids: CASSLVPGYGPGPEAFF.

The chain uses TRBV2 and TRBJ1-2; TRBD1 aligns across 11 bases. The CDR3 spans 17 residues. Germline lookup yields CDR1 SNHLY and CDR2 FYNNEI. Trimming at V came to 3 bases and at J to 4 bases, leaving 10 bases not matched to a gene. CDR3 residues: CASSEPLGQGGLYGYTF. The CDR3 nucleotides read TGTGCCAGCAGTGAGCCCTTGGGACAGGGGGGACTCTATGGCTACACCTTC.

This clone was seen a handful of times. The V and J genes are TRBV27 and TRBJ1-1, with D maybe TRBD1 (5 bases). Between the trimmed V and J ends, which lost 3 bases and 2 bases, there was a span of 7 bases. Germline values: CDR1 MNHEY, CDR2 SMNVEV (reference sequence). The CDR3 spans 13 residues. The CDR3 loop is CASSLGGNTEAFF. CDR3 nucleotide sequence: TGTGCCAGCAGTTTGGGGGGAAACACTGAAGCTTTCTTT.

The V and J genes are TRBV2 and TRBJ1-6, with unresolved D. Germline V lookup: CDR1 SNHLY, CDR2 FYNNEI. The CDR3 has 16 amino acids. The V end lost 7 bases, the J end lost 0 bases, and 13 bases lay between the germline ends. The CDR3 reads CASTIQLISYNSPLHF. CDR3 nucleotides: TGTGCCAGCACTATCCAACTTATCTCCTATAATTCACCCCTCCACTTT.